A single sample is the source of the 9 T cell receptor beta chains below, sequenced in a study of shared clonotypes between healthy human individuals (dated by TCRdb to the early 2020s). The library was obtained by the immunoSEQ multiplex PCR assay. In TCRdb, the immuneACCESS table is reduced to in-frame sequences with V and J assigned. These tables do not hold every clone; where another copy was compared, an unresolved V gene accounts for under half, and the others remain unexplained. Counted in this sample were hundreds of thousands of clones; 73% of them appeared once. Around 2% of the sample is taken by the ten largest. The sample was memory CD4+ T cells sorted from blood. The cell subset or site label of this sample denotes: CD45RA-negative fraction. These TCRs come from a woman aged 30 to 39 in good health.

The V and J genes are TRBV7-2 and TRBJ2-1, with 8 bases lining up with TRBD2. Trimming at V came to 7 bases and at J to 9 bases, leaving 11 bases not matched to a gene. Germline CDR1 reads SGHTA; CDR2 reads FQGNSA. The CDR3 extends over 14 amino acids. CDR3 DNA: TGTGCCAGCAAACGAGCGGGAGAATTGGGTGAGCAGTTCTTC. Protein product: CASKRAGELGEQFF.

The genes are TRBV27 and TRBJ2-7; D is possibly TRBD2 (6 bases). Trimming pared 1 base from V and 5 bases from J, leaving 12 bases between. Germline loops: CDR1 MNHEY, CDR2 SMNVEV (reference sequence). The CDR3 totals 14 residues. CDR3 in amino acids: CASSLWGVPHEQYF. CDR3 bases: TGTGCCAGCAGTTTATGGGGGGTCCCTCACGAGCAGTACTTC.

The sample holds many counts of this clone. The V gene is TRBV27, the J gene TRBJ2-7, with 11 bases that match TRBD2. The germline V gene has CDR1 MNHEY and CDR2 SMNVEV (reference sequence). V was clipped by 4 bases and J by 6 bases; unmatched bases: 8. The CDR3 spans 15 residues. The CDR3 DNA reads TGTGCCAGCAGTTCCAGGGGACTAGCGGCTTTCGAGCAGTACTTC. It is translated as CASSSRGLAAFEQYF.

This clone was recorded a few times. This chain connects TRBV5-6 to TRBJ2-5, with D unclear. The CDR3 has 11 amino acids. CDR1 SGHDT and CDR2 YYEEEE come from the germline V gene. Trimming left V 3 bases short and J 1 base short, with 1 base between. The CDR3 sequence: CASSSQETQYF. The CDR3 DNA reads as TGTGCCAGCAGCTCCCAAGAGACCCAGTACTTC. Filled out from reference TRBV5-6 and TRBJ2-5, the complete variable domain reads DAGVTQSPTHLIKTRGQQVTLRCSPKSGHDTVSWYQQALGQGPQFIFQYYEEEERQRGNFPDRFSGHQFPNYSSELNVNALLLGDSALYLCASSSQETQYFGPGTRLLVL.

Here the CDR3 reads CASRQREGFSYEQYF. CDR3 coding DNA: TGTGCCAGCAGGCAGCGGGAGGGATTCTCCTACGAGCAGTACTTC. V and J are TRBV28 and TRBJ2-7, with TRBD2 matching 10 bases. The CDR3 spans 15 residues. Trimming took 6 bases from V and 0 from J; bases not matched to a gene: 5. Germline V gene sequence: CDR1 MDHEN, CDR2 SYDVKM.

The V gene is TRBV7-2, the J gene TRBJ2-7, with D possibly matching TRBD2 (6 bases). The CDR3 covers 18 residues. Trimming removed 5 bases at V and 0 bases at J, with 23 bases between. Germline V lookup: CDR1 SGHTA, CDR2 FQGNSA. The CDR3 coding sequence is TGTGCCAGCAGCGTAACCGGGACTCGTTCCCTTGGCTCCTACGAGCAGTACTTC. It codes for CASSVTGTRSLGSYEQYF.

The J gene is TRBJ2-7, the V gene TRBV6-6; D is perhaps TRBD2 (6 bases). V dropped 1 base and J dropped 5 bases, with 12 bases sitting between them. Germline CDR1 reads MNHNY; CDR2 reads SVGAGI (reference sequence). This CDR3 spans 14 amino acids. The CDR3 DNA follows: TGTGCCAGCAGTTACTACCAGGGAGGCCACGAGCAGTACTTC. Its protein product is CASSYYQGGHEQYF.

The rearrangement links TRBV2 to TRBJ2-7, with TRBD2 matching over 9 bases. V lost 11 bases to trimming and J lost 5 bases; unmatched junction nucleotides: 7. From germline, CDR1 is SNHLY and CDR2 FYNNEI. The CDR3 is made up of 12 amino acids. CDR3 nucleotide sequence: TGTGCCGTCGGACTAGCGAGGAACGAGCAGTACTTC. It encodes CAVGLARNEQYF.

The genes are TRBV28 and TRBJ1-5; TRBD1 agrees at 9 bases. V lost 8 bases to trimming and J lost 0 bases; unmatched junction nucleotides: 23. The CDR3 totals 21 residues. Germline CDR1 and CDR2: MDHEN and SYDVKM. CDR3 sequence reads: CASPLVMEPGQGLNSNQPQHF. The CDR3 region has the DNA TGTGCCAGCCCATTAGTTATGGAGCCGGGACAGGGCCTAAATAGCAATCAGCCCCAGCATTTT.